This TCR beta chain was found in a study of shared clonotypes between healthy human individuals. Overall study: The composition of the donors was two women and a few men aged 18 to 49.

V lost 6 bases and J 1 base, leaving 16 bases between the germline ends. CDR3 length: 16 residues. Germline lookup yields CDR1 KGHSH and CDR2 LQKENI. Terminally differentiated effector memory CD45RA+ cells were left out of the naive CD8 fraction, which was CD45RO-negative and positively selected for CCR7. TCRdb's copy holds only in-frame clones and misses some; the assay was immunoSEQ multiplex PCR. The sample yields more than 2 million clones, approximately 95% seen once. This receptor was taken from a man between 18 and 35 years old in good health. V usage is TRBV18 and J usage is TRBJ2-1, with D possibly being TRBD2 (5 bases). The sequenced sample consisted of naive CD8+ T cells sorted from blood. CDR3 loop: CASSPLALASYNEQFF. The CDR3, as DNA: TGTGCCAGCTCGCCGCTAGCTTTGGCTTCCTACAATGAGCAGTTCTTC.